What follows are 8 T cell receptor beta chains derived from one specimen sequenced in a study of long-term antiretroviral therapy in people with HIV. The authors ran the immunoSEQ assay, v3.0, at survey level. Data came from immunoSEQ multiplex PCR; TCRdb stores just in-frame clones and leaves some out. The repertoire holds 25,000 to 30,000 clones, with more than 80% as singletons. Here the sequenced sample was unsorted PBMCs, taken 3 years after starting antiretroviral therapy. The receptors shown here come from a man in his forties with HIV.

This chain connects TRBV6-5 to TRBJ2-1, with TRBD1 matching over 7 bases. Germline CDR1 reads MNHEY; CDR2 reads SVGAGI. This CDR3 contains 15 residues. V lost 4 bases and J lost 4; bases outside the gene matches: 7. The CDR3 loop reads CASSSTGAIYNEQFF. The CDR3 DNA follows: TGTGCCAGCAGTTCCACAGGGGCGATTTACAATGAGCAGTTCTTC.

J is TRBJ2-2 and V is TRBV7-2; TRBD2 agrees at 14 bases. The V segment lost 5 bases and the J segment 8 bases; nucleotides outside the gene matches: 10. The CDR3 is made up of 17 amino acids. Germline V gene data show CDR1 as SGHTA and CDR2 as FQGNSA. The CDR3 region is CASSGTSGSSWRGELFF. The CDR3 DNA sequence: TGTGCCAGCAGCGGGACTAGCGGGAGTAGTTGGAGGGGGGAGCTGTTTTTT.

Relative to its sample, this clone is medium-sized. CDR3 in DNA: TGTGCCAGCAGAACGGGACAATGGGACAATGAGCAGTTCTTC. Protein product: CASRTGQWDNEQFF. The chain has TRBV27 and TRBJ2-1; perhaps TRBD1 as D (6 bases). CDR3 length: 14 amino acids. Germline CDR1 is MNHEY and CDR2 is SMNVEV (reference sequence). With 6 bases removed from V and 5 bases from J, the gap between germline ends came to 14 bases.

The rearrangement joins TRBV30 to TRBJ2-7; D remains ambiguous. Germline loops: CDR1 GTSNPN, CDR2 SVGIG (reference sequence). The CDR3 contains 12 residues. Trimming shortened V by 0 bases and J by 5 bases, and 8 bases separated the two germline ends. CDR3 sequence: CAWSVRSHEQYF. CDR3 sequence (DNA): TGTGCCTGGAGTGTGCGTTCCCACGAGCAGTACTTC.

This clone was counted a single time. The J gene is TRBJ2-1, the V gene TRBV6-1; 10 nucleotides align to TRBD2. From germline, CDR1 is MNHNS and CDR2 SASEGT. The CDR3 runs to 15 residues. V was clipped by 2 bases and J by 8 bases; unmatched bases: 6. The CDR3: CASSEIAGGGDEQFF. CDR3 nucleotide sequence: TGTGCCAGCAGTGAAATAGCGGGGGGAGGGGATGAGCAGTTCTTC.

The chain couples TRBV7-6 to TRBJ1-5, with D perhaps matching TRBD1 (5 bases). In germline, CDR1 is SGHVS, CDR2 FNYEAQ. V was cut by 2 bases and J by 4 bases, with 15 bases left in between. This CDR3 contains 16 residues. For the CDR3, the DNA is TGTGCCAGCAGCTTATTCGAGGGGCAGTTAAATCAGCCCCAGCATTTT. Encoded protein: CASSLFEGQLNQPQHF.

V is TRBV2 and J is TRBJ1-2; D is unclear. V was cut by 7 bases and J by 4 bases, with 13 bases left in between. The CDR3 covers 13 residues. Germline CDR1 reads SNHLY; CDR2 reads FYNNEI. CDR3 in DNA: TGTGCCAGCATAATGAATTCTCGCTATGGCTACACCTTC. Translating it yields CASIMNSRYGYTF.

The J gene is TRBJ2-7, the V gene TRBV6-1; D not resolved. The germline V gene has CDR1 MNHNS and CDR2 SASEGT. V lost 4 bases, J lost 5 bases, and 12 bases lay in between. The CDR3 totals 13 residues. CDR3 amino acids: CASSVWRGDEQYF. CDR3 coding DNA: TGTGCCAGCAGTGTTTGGAGAGGCGACGAGCAGTACTTC.